Given below is one T cell receptor beta chain in context. The record originates from a study of STAT5B mutations in CD4+ large granular lymphocyte leukemia. Study-wide background: CD8+ depletion followed by anti-CD4 microbead selection was applied to cryopreserved cells.

Bead-separated CD4+, CD4+CD8+, CD57+ or CD56+ fractions, or PBMC, were used. V was trimmed by 5 bases and J by 6 bases, leaving 9 bases between them. The germline gives CDR1 MNHEY, CDR2 SMNVEV (reference sequence). The CDR3 loop spans 12 amino acids. Produced via immunoSEQ multiplex PCR; TCRdb's table is partial and in-frame only. The data show fewer than 5,000 clones, around four fifths seen once. This chain links TRBV27 with TRBJ2-3; tentatively, D is TRBD2 (5 bases). Sequencing input: PBMCs. The origin of this receptor is a man between 70 and 80 years old with CD4+ T-cell large granular lymphocyte leukemia. CDR3 DNA: TGTGCCAGCAGTCTGCGGAGGGATACGCAGTATTTT. This translates into CASSLRRDTQYF.